This is a list of T cell receptor beta chains from one sample in a study of T cell repertoires in cytomegalovirus infection. Their antigens are not known. Using its own MiXCR run on the reads, TCRdb lists one record per CDR3 protein. The table includes about 500,000 distinct CDR3 sequences, 30% to 40% detected once. Sequenced here: cultured PBMCs, sampled from culture after CMV antigen stimulation. Receptors originate from a human donor in good health (CMV status not recorded). Some clones in this sample may be carry-over from other donors' samples. Both conserved end residues are part of each CDR3. The order of the fields is D gene, V gene, CDR3 protein. A D gene is named only where the DNA matches it firmly.

.	TRBV10-3	CAISVEGNQPQHF
TRBD2	TRBV6-6	CASSYGGLAGESSTDTQYF
.	TRBV4-3	CASSQDLGQDAYGYTF
TRBD1	TRBV28	CASRAPGQGDEKLFF
TRBD1	TRBV6-2/TRBV6-3	CASSSGTGVNTEAFF
.	TRBV6-5	CATSRVSNQPQHF
.	TRBV30	CAWSVGGNFQETQYF
.	TRBV9	CASSSGTSEKLFF
.	TRBV6-6	CASSYSSRVNEQYF
TRBD1	TRBV5-6	CASSGQTGPLPDTEAFF
.	TRBV12-3/TRBV12-4	CASSLTAFSSKLFF
.	TRBV6-1	CASSSRTDSSLGPGANVLTF
TRBD1	TRBV5-8	CASSPRRRQGQWDGYTF
.	TRBV6-1	CASSSSRPTDFTQYF
.	TRBV14	CASSPSSFSYEQYF